This T cell receptor beta chain was found in a study of T cell repertoires in cytomegalovirus infection. Overall study context: An indication of both CMV infection and matching HLA type came from public TCR beta signatures.

The length of the CDR3 is 17 residues. Germline assignment: CDR1 SGHKS and CDR2 YYEKEE (reference sequence). The ends lost 5 bases at V and 2 bases at J; junction bases unmatched: 11. One entry per CDR3 protein, called by TCRdb with MiXCR from the reads. The top ten clones hold approximately 17% of a sample with 46,000 or so distinct CDR3 sequences, approximately 22% of them seen once. As regards this clonotype: Its antigen is currently unknown.

Notes on the study in general: HLA-C-restricted CMV clonotypes gave the most frequent clonotype in two of eight donors. Cumulative public TCR beta family frequency identified CMV carriers with the relevant HLA.

The sample consisted of PBMCs, sequenced either directly or after in vitro stimulation (not recorded which). The rearrangement uses TRBV5-5 and TRBJ1-5, with 9 bases that match TRBD1. This clonotype was obtained from a human donor in good health (CMV status not recorded). Some clones in this sample may be carry-over from other donors' samples. CDR3 region: CASRPADWTGGNQPQHF. Written as DNA, the CDR3 is TGTGCCAGCAGACCGGCGGATTGGACAGGGGGCAATCAGCCCCAGCATTTT.